This entry is about one TCR beta chain. No cognate antigen has been identified for it. The germline V gene (reference sequence) supplies CDR1 LNHDA and CDR2 SQIVND. Inclusive of the bounding cysteine and phenylalanine, the CDR3 is 13 residues long. This entry has no DNA. The instrument was a NextSeq 550. A Human TCR Profiling Kit was used to prepare UMI-labeled 5' RACE TCRbeta libraries. Every TCRbeta library was prepared in parallel with an identical number of PCR cycles. As for the authors' bioinformatics: Each TCRbeta library contained between about 3,000 and 18,000 functional CDR3beta clonotypes. MIGEC 1.2.9 handled UMI extraction and consensus assembly, with a minimum of three reads required per UMI. In-frame CDR3beta repertoires were extracted with MiXCR 3.0.3. Each sample was downsampled to 42,000 randomly selected UMIs before diversity metrics were calculated in VDJtools 1.2.1. For each sample pair, the repertoire overlap metrics D, R and F2 were calculated in VDJtools using the top 3,000 clones. The reads, reprocessed by TCRdb, yield one row per CDR3 protein sequence and no DNA. The V and J calls shown here were made by TCRdb, not taken from the authors' results. This sample's records show about 6,700 distinct CDR3 sequences. The ten biggest clones cover under 25% of the sample.

This record comes from a study of human CD8 memory T cell subsets (TCRdb year 2020). As for the study more broadly: The clonal relationships among stem-like (TSTEM), progenitor exhausted-like (TPEX) and effector memory CD8+ T cell subsets were assessed by comparing the TCRbeta repertoires of these subsets. TCRbeta repertoires were obtained from TSTEM, TPEX and effector memory subsets contributed by each of about six donors.

Summary of the overall study and its limitations: Based on Chao1 estimates, TSTEM subsets appeared to have greater repertoire diversity than TPEX subsets, which could potentially reflect a broader range of specificities. TSTEM and TPEX subsets showed similarly high normalized Shannon-Wiener diversity, whereas effector memory subsets were comparatively less diverse. Only TCRbeta chains were sequenced, and repertoire comparisons rested on 6 or 7 donors tested with paired t-tests and Bonferroni correction. Although both stem-like subsets shared clonotypes with effector memory cells, the overlap between TSTEM and TPEX repertoires was minimal, suggesting distinct antigen spectra for the TSTEM and TPEX subsets.

CCR7+ PD-1- TIGIT- cells were defined as stem-like memory CD8+ T cells (TSTEM). Density gradient separation was used to isolate peripheral blood mononuclear cells from buffy coats of healthy donors. The study enriched total CD8+ T cells through negative magnetic separation using EasySep or MojoSort CD8+ T cell isolation kits. An RNeasy Mini Kit was used to extract total RNA from duplicate vials of over 130,000 sorted CD8+ T cells per subset. The PBMCs were used fresh or after being cryopreserved in fetal bovine serum with roughly 10% DMSO. Fluorescence-activated cell sorting on a FACSAria III was used to sort CD8+ T cell subsets to purity.

The sequence is built from TRBV19 and TRBJ2-7. This sequence originates from a human donor in good health. Sequenced material: CD8+ stem-like memory T cells (TSCM and TCM) sorted from PBMCs. The intended sense of this specimen's cell subset or site label: stem-like memory CD8 T cells (TSTEM), CCR7+ PD-1- TIGIT-. Here the CDR3 is given as CASSSGSAYEQYF.